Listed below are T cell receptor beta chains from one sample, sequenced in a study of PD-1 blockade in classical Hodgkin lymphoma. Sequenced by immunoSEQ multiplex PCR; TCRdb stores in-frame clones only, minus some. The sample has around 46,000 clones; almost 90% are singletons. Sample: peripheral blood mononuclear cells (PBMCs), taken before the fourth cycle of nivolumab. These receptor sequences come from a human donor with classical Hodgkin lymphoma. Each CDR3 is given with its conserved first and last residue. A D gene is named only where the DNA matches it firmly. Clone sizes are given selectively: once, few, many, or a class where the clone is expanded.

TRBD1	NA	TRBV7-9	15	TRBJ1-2	TGTGCCACCAATACCGGGACAGAGGCTAACTATGGCTACACCTTC	CATNTGTEANYGYTF
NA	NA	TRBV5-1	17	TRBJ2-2	TGCGCCAGCAGGTCCCCGAGAGCAGGGGAAAAGACCGGGGAGCTGTTTTTT	CASRSPRAGEKTGELFF
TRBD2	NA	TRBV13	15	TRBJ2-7	TGTGCCAGCAGCTCATACCCCGGGACTAGCTACGAGCAGTACTTC	CASSSYPGTSYEQYF
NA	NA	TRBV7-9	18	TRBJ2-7	TGTGCCAGCAGCTCGCCTCGGGGAACTACATCGGTGAGCCACGAGCAGTACTTC	CASSSPRGTTSVSHEQYF
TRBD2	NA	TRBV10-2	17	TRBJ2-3	TGCGCCAGCAGTGGGGCCTTTGGACTAGCGGGAGGAGATACGCAGTATTTT	CASSGAFGLAGGDTQYF
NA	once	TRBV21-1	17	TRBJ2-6	TGTGCCAGCAGCTGGGCGCCGACGAGCTCTGGGGCCAACGTCCTGACTTTC	CASSWAPTSSGANVLTF
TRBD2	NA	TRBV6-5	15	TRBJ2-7	TGTGCCAGCAGTACCCGGACTAGCGGGAGCTACGAGCAGTACTTC	CASSTRTSGSYEQYF
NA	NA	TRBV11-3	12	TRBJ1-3	TGTGCCAGCAGCTTCGGGGGAAACACCATATATTTT	CASSFGGNTIYF
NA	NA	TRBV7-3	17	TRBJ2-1	TGTGCCAGCAGCCCGCGTTTTGTGGGATCGTCCTACAATGAGCAGTTCTTC	CASSPRFVGSSYNEQFF
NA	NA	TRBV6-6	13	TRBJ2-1	TGTGCCAGCACGACAGGAGGAGGCAATGAGCAGTTCTTC	CASTTGGGNEQFF
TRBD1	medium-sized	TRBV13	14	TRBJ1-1	TGTGCCAGCAGCTTAGGCCAGGGGGACACTGAAGCTTTCTTT	CASSLGQGDTEAFF
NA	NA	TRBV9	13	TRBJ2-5	TGTGCCAGCAGCGTTGGCCGGGAAGAGACCCAGTACTTC	CASSVGREETQYF
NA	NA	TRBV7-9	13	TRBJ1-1	TGTGCCAGCAGCGCTCGGGACACCCGAGAAGCTTTCTTT	CASSARDTREAFF
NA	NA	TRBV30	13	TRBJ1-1	TGTGCCTATTCTCTCGGGTGGAACACTGAAGCTTTCTTT	CAYSLGWNTEAFF
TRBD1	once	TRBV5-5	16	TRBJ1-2	TGTGCCAGCAACCCCAGGAGGGACAGAGTTAACTATGGCTACACCTTC	CASNPRRDRVNYGYTF
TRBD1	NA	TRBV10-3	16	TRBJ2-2	TGTGCCATCAGCCATCCAGGGGGAGCCTACACCGGGGAGCTGTTTTTT	CAISHPGGAYTGELFF
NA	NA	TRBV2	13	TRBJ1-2	TGTGCCAGCAACTTCCAGGGTCTCTATGGCTACACCTTC	CASNFQGLYGYTF
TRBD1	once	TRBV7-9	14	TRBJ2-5	TGTGCCAGCGGATGGACAGGGACGGCAGAGACCCAGTACTTC	CASGWTGTAETQYF
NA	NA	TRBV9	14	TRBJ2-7	TGTGCCAGCAGCGTAGATCCGATCTCCTACGAGCAGTACTTC	CASSVDPISYEQYF
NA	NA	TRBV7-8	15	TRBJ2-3	TGTGCCAGCAGCTTAGAAGGGAGACCCACAGATACGCAGTATTTT	CASSLEGRPTDTQYF
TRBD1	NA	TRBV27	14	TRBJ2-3	TGTGCCAGCAGGTTCTTTACGGGACAGGGTTCGCAGTATTTT	CASRFFTGQGSQYF
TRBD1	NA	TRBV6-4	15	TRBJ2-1	TGTGCCAGCAGTGTGGGGACAGGGACCTACAATGAGCAGTTCTTC	CASSVGTGTYNEQFF
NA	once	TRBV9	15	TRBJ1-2	TGTGCCAGCAGCGTAAGCGACAGCAGCTTCTATGGCTACACCTTC	CASSVSDSSFYGYTF
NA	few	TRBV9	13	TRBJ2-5	TGTGCCAGCGGACAAGAGAGGCGAGAGACCCAGTACTTC	CASGQERRETQYF
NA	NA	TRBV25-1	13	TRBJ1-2	TGTGCCAGCACACGACAGGAGAACTATGGCTACACCTTC	CASTRQENYGYTF
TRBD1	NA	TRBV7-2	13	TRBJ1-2	TGTGCCAGCAGCTCGACAGGGAGGCATGGCTACACCTTC	CASSSTGRHGYTF